The 8 T cell receptor beta chains below were found in one sample sequenced in a study of blood T cell repertoires in COVID-19. Measured with immunoSEQ multiplex PCR; TCRdb has only the in-frame clones, and not every one. This table has 200,000 to 250,000 clones, around 84% appearing once. Sequencing was done on a sample of peripheral blood. The receptors derive from a man in his forties with acute or convalescent COVID-19.

The chain joins TRBV3-1 (or the pseudogene TRBV3-2) to TRBJ2-7, with TRBD1 identical over 7 bases. Trimming took 6 bases from V and 3 from J; bases not matched to a gene: 8. Germline V lookup: CDR1 LGHDT, CDR2 YNNKEL (reference sequence). The CDR3 has 14 residues. As DNA, the CDR3 is TGTGCCAGCAGTTCACACCGGGACAGCTACGAGCAGTACTTC. This gives the protein CASSSHRDSYEQYF.

The gene calls are TRBV13 and TRBJ2-3, with D possibly TRBD2 on 5 matching bases. Germline CDR1 reads PRHDT; CDR2 reads FYEKMQ (reference sequence). This CDR3 contains 15 residues. V shed 1 base and J shed 1 base, with 9 bases lying between them. Written as DNA, the CDR3 is TGTGCCAGCAGCTTAGTAGGACTGGGCACAGATACGCAGTATTTT. Protein sequence: CASSLVGLGTDTQYF. Filled out from reference TRBV13 and TRBJ2-3, the complete variable domain reads AAGVIQSPRHLIKEKRETATLKCYPIPRHDTVYWYQQGPGQDPQFLISFYEKMQSDKGSIPDRFSAQQFSDYHSELNMSSLELGDSALYFCASSLVGLGTDTQYFGPGTRLTVL.

This chain connects TRBV5-1 to TRBJ1-2, with D unresolved. Germline CDR1 and CDR2: SGHRS and YFSETQ. Trimming shortened V by 0 bases and J by 3 bases, and 9 bases separated the two germline ends. The CDR3 consists of 14 residues. The CDR3 DNA reads TGCGCCAGCAGCTTGGAGGCGGGCTACTATGGCTACACCTTC. Protein product: CASSLEAGYYGYTF.

The rearrangement uses TRBV30 and TRBJ1-1; no definite D call. CDR1 and CDR2 from the germline V gene are GTSNPN and SVGIG (reference sequence). Trimming took 0 bases from V and 11 from J, leaving 13 bases between them. This CDR3 region has 12 residues. CDR3 sequence: CAWSVRVTGAFF. DNA for the CDR3: TGTGCCTGGAGTGTCCGGGTCACTGGGGCTTTCTTT.

The rearrangement links TRBV2 to TRBJ2-5; unclear D gene. V dropped 5 bases and J dropped 5 bases, with 6 bases sitting between them. This CDR3 has 11 residues. Germline V gene sequence: CDR1 SNHLY, CDR2 FYNNEI. CDR3 in amino acids: CASSLTETQYF. CDR3 DNA sequence: TGTGCCAGCAGTTTAACTGAGACCCAGTACTTC. Full variable domain (outside the CDR3, taken from reference TRBV2 and TRBJ2-5): EPEVTQTPSHQVTQMGQEVILRCVPISNHLYFYWYRQILGQKVEFLVSFYNNEISEKSEIFDDQFSVERPDGSNFTLKIRSTKLEDSAMYFCASSLTETQYFGPGTRLLVL.

V and J are TRBV4-3 and TRBJ2-1, with 10 bases aligning to TRBD1. The V and J ends lost 0 bases and 7 bases, in that order; junction bases with no gene match: 3. The CDR3 runs to 15 residues. In germline, CDR1 is LGHNA, CDR2 YSLEER. CDR3 protein: CASSQEDRGTNEQFF. The CDR3 DNA reads TGCGCCAGCAGCCAAGAGGACAGGGGGACGAATGAGCAGTTCTTC.

The rearrangement links TRBV27 to TRBJ1-1; D remains unclear. The CDR3 is 13 residues long. Looked up from germline, CDR1 is MNHEY and CDR2 is SMNVEV (reference sequence). The V end was cut by 4 bases, the J end by 0 bases, with 6 bases between. CDR3 sequence: CASSYSVNTEAFF. As DNA, the CDR3 is TGTGCCAGCAGTTACAGTGTGAACACTGAAGCTTTCTTT.

The rearrangement joins TRBV7-2 to TRBJ1-2; 9 bases line up with TRBD1. Germline V CDR1 and CDR2: SGHTA, FQGNSA. J was trimmed by 8 bases and V by 1 base; bases with no gene match: 11. The length of the CDR3 is 16 residues. The chain's CDR3 is CASSLELMWGQGGYTF. CDR3 bases: TGTGCCAGCAGCTTAGAACTGATGTGGGGACAGGGAGGCTACACCTTC.